One T cell receptor (beta chain) is described in this entry. These data come from a study of blood T cell repertoires in COVID-19. Assay: immunoSEQ multiplex PCR; the TCRdb copy retains only in-frame clones and omits some. The table records around 160,000 clones, roughly 87% of them present only once. The CDR3 is 15 residues long. Trimming took 3 bases from V and 15 from J; bases not matched to a gene: 13. CDR1 is LGHNA and CDR2 is YNFKEQ in the germline V gene. Participants had their cohort set by participant-reported clinical history. Material for sequencing was PBMCs or T cells enriched from blood (not recorded which). The origin of this receptor is a woman between 40 and 50 years old who had been exposed to COVID-19. This sequence joins TRBV4-2 and TRBJ2-1; 11 nucleotides line up with TRBD2. The CDR3 sequence: CASSHNSGGDTEAFF. The CDR3 DNA reads TGTGCCAGCAGCCATAATAGCGGGGGGGACACTGAGGCGTTCTTC.